The next 18 T cell receptor beta chains were all read from a single sample in a study of Graves' ophthalmopathy and Graves' hyperthyroidism. Amplification of TCR beta CDR3 regions used RNA transcripts. Second-round multiplex PCR followed a first-round RT-PCR using HTBI primers. TCRdb ran MiXCR on the multiplex PCR reads and lists one entry per CDR3 protein. The table lists 500,000 to 700,000 distinct CDR3 sequences, around a fifth of them singletons. Material: peripheral blood. The receptors originated from a woman under 30 with stable Graves' hyperthyroidism. Some clones in this sample may be carry-over from other donors' samples.

The chain links TRBV9 to TRBJ1-1, with D unresolved. The CDR3 sequence is 14 residues long. The germline V gene encodes CDR1 SGDLS and CDR2 YYNGEE. Trimming shortened V by 4 bases and J by 1 base, and 11 bases separated the two germline ends. CDR3 in amino acids: CASSNGRKNTEAFF. As DNA, the CDR3 is TGTGCCAGCAGCAACGGACGTAAGAACACTGAAGCTTTCTTT. The full variable domain, with the rest looked up from reference TRBV9 and TRBJ1-1, is DSGVTQTPKHLITATGQRVTLRCSPRSGDLSVYWYQQSLDQGLQFLIQYYNGEERAKGNILERFSAQQFPDLHSELNLSSLELGDSALYFCASSNGRKNTEAFFGQGTRLTVV.

The J gene is TRBJ2-7, the V gene TRBV6-1; D perhaps matches TRBD2 (7 bases). Germline V gives CDR1 MNHNS, CDR2 SASEGT. This CDR3 is built from 16 residues. Trimming removed 5 bases at V and 2 bases at J, with 19 bases between. CDR3 bases: TGTGCCAGCAGTCCATTGGGGGGGCGAGTGGCCTACGAGCAGTACTTC. Protein sequence: CASSPLGGRVAYEQYF.

This chain joins TRBV20-1 and TRBJ1-2; TRBD1 matches 9 bases. The CDR3 extends over 12 amino acids. From germline, CDR1 is DFQATT and CDR2 SNEGSKA (reference sequence). In DNA form, the CDR3 reads TGCATGACGGGGGACAGGGTCTATGGCTACACCTTC. It codes for CMTGDRVYGYTF.

Details on this clonotype: The germline gene is not matched at one end of the junction; a read error may be the cause. The genes are TRBV7-7 and TRBJ1-6; tentatively, D is TRBD1 (5 bases). Germline lookup yields CDR1 SSHAT and CDR2 FNYEAQ (reference sequence). This CDR3 spans 15 amino acids. CDR3 sequence (DNA): TGTGCTAGCAGCTTATGGGGCAGCCCGAATTCACACCTCCACTTT. It is translated as CASSLWGSPNSHLHF.

About this clonotype: One end of the junction does not line up with germline, which may come from a read error. This chain links TRBV19 with TRBJ1-6; D is unclear. The germline V gene has CDR1 LNHDA and CDR2 SQIVND (reference sequence). The CDR3 has 15 residues. The CDR3 region is CASSPYSGTGSHLHF. For the CDR3, the DNA is TGTGCCAGTAGTCCATACTCAGGTACCGGTTCACACCTCCACTTT.

The chain combines TRBV12-5 with TRBJ1-3, with a tentative D call TRBD1 (5 bases). The germline V gene encodes CDR1 LGHNT and CDR2 FRNRAP. CDR3 length: 16 residues. V was trimmed by 2 bases and J by 4 bases, leaving 15 bases between them. The CDR3: CASGLSVTGSGNTIYF. In DNA, the CDR3 is TGTGCTAGTGGTTTGTCCGTCACAGGATCCGGAAACACCATATATTTT.

This clonotype has more than one count but fewer than ten. The chain employs TRBV6-1 and TRBJ2-7; TRBD2 aligns across 12 bases. The ends lost 2 bases at V and 1 base at J; junction bases unmatched: 3. The germline V gene encodes CDR1 MNHNS and CDR2 SASEGT. The CDR3 spans 16 residues. CDR3 in DNA: TGTGCCAGCAGTGAACTGGGACTAGCGGGTTCCTACGAGCAGTACTTC. The encoded protein is CASSELGLAGSYEQYF.

V and J are TRBV20-1 and TRBJ1-5; perhaps TRBD1 as D (5 bases). The CDR3 spans 11 residues. V lost 5 bases and J lost 16, with 18 bases in between. Germline V gives CDR1 DFQATT, CDR2 SNEGSKA (reference sequence). The CDR3 nucleotides are TGCAGTGCTCAGGGTGGGTCAATAGGACATTTT. This codes for CSAQGGSIGHF.

This clonotype was found many times. V usage is TRBV19 and J usage is TRBJ2-7; 9 nucleotides match TRBD1. CDR1 is LNHDA, CDR2 SQIVND, per germline (reference sequence). V trimming: 6 bases; J trimming: 5 bases; junction bases outside the gene matches: 8. The CDR3 is 14 residues long. The CDR3 protein is CASRRDRVKDEQYF. For the CDR3, the DNA is TGTGCCAGTAGGAGGGACAGGGTCAAGGACGAGCAGTACTTC. Drawing the rest from reference TRBV19 and TRBJ2-7, the complete variable domain is DGGITQSPKYLFRKEGQNVTLSCEQNLNHDAMYWYRQDPGQGLRLIYYSQIVNDFQKGDIAEGYSVSREKKESFPLTVTSAQKNPTAFYLCASRRDRVKDEQYFGPGTRLTVT.

The chain joins TRBV13 to TRBJ1-2; D unresolved. The CDR3 contains 15 residues. With 2 bases removed from V and 5 bases from J, the gap between germline ends came to 15 bases. Germline CDR1 is PRHDT and CDR2 is FYEKMQ (reference sequence). The CDR3 nucleotides read TGTGCCAGCAGCTTAATGTTGAGCCGGACGTATGGCTACACCTTC. As protein: CASSLMLSRTYGYTF.

This chain uses TRBV6-1 with TRBJ2-5; perhaps TRBD1 as D (6 bases). Germline loops: CDR1 MNHNS, CDR2 SASEGT. The V end lost 6 bases, the J end lost 2 bases, and 16 bases lay between the germline ends. The CDR3 extends over 15 amino acids. CDR3 sequence reads: CASRPQDRKQETQYF. The CDR3 coding sequence is TGTGCCAGCAGACCCCAGGACAGAAAGCAAGAGACCCAGTACTTC.

This clonotype was recorded a few times. This chain links TRBV27 with TRBJ2-7, with a possible D match to TRBD1 (6 bases). The germline V gene encodes CDR1 MNHEY and CDR2 SMNVEV (reference sequence). The V end lost 5 bases, the J end lost 2 bases, and 16 bases lay between the germline ends. CDR3 length: 15 residues. The CDR3: CASSSGPGHTYEQYF. CDR3 nucleotides: TGTGCCAGCAGTAGCGGCCCGGGACATACCTACGAGCAGTACTTC.

The chain employs TRBV12-3 or TRBV12-4 and TRBJ2-7, with D unclear. The CDR3 loop spans 15 amino acids. The V and J ends lost 6 bases and 3 bases respectively, with 18 bases between them. Here the CDR3 reads CASSPNKDGFYEQYF. CDR3 nucleotide sequence: TGTGCCAGCAGCCCTAATAAGGACGGGTTCTACGAGCAGTACTTC.

The rearrangement joins TRBV6-2 or TRBV6-3 to TRBJ2-7; 7 nucleotides line up with TRBD2. The CDR3 has 20 amino acids. CDR1 MNHEY and CDR2 SVGEGT come from the germline V gene. Unmatched junction bases numbered 27, after V lost 4 bases and J lost 6 bases. The CDR3 reads CASSSPTGLRLSGANPEQYF. CDR3 coding DNA: TGTGCCAGCAGTTCCCCGACGGGACTAAGACTTTCTGGGGCCAACCCCGAGCAGTACTTC.

This clonotype was found many times. This chain links TRBV6-5 with TRBJ1-1; D is uncertain. Germline V gives CDR1 MNHEY, CDR2 SVGAGI. Trimming shortened V by 6 bases and J by 4 bases, and 18 bases separated the two germline ends. The CDR3 is 15 amino acids. The DNA of the CDR3 is TGTGCCAGCAGGTCCCCGGCTTGGGCGGGCACTGAAGCTTTCTTT. Translating gives CASRSPAWAGTEAFF.

This clonotype was recorded at least ten times. The gene calls are TRBV9 and TRBJ1-2, with D possibly matching TRBD1 (6 bases). The germline V gene encodes CDR1 SGDLS and CDR2 YYNGEE. This CDR3 has 17 amino acids. V lost 3 bases and J 0 bases, leaving 18 bases between the germline ends. For the CDR3, the DNA is TGTGCCAGCAGCGCCCGCAGATCTGGACAGACTAACTATGGCTACACCTTC. Protein: CASSARRSGQTNYGYTF.

This clonotype was seen ten or more times. This chain connects TRBV29-1 to TRBJ1-1; TRBD1 aligns across 7 bases. The ends lost 3 bases at V and 6 bases at J; junction bases unmatched: 10. The CDR3 covers 14 residues. In germline, CDR1 is SQVTM, CDR2 ANQGSEA. The CDR3 is CSVDEGQPDAEAFF. DNA for the CDR3: TGCAGCGTTGACGAGGGACAGCCCGACGCTGAAGCTTTCTTT.

This clonotype was found many times. The V and J genes are TRBV18 and TRBJ1-2; perhaps TRBD1 as D (5 bases). CDR1 and CDR2 from the germline V gene are KGHSH and LQKENI. Trimming pared 4 bases from V and 7 bases from J, leaving 13 bases between. CDR3 length: 13 residues. The CDR3 spells CASSRTGTGGYTF. The CDR3 DNA reads as TGTGCCAGCTCACGAACCGGGACCGGTGGCTACACCTTC.